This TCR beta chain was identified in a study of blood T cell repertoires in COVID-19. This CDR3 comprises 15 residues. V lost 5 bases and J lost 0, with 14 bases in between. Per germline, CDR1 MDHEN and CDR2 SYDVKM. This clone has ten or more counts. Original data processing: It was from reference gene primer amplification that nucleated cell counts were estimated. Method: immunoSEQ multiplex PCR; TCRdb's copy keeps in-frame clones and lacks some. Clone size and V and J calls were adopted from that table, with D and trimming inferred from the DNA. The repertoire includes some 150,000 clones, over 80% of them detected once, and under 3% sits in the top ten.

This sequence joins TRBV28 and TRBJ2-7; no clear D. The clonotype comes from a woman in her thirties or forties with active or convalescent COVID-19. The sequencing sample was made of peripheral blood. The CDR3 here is CASSQTPYNSYEQYF. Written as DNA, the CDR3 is TGTGCCAGCAGTCAAACCCCCTATAACTCCTACGAGCAGTACTTC.